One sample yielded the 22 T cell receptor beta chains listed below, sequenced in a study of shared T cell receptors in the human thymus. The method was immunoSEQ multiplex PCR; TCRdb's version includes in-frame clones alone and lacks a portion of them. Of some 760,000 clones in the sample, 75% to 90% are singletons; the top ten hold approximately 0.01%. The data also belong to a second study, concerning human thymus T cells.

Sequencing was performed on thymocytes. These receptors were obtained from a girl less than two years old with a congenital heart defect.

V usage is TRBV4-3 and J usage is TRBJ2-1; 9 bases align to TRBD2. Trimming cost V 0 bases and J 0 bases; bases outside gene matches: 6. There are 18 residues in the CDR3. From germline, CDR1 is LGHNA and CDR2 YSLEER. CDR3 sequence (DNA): TGCGCCAGCAGCCAAGATCGCGGGGGGGCCGGCTCCTACAATGAGCAGTTCTTC. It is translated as CASSQDRGGAGSYNEQFF.

CDR3 DNA sequence: TGCAGCGTTAAAGGACAGGAAAATCAGCCCCAGCATTTT. Protein sequence: CSVKGQENQPQHF. The chain links TRBV29-1 to TRBJ1-5; 7 positions agree with TRBD1. The CDR3 has 13 amino acids. J was trimmed by 4 bases and V by 5 bases; bases with no gene match: 5. Germline loops: CDR1 SQVTM, CDR2 ANQGSEA. Combining the CDR3 with reference TRBV29-1 and TRBJ1-5 gives the whole variable domain SAVISQKPSRDICQRGTSLTIQCQVDSQVTMMFWYRQQPGQSLTLIATANQGSEATYESGFVIDKFPISRPNLTFSTLTVSNMSPEDSSIYLCSVKGQENQPQHFGDGTRLSIL.

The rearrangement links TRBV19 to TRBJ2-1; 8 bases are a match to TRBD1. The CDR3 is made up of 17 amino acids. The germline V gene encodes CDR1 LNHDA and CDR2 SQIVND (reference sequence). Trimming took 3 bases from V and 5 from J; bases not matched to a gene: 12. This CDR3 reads CASSIRDRGTRDNEQFF. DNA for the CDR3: TGTGCCAGTAGTATCCGTGACAGGGGCACCAGAGACAATGAGCAGTTCTTC.

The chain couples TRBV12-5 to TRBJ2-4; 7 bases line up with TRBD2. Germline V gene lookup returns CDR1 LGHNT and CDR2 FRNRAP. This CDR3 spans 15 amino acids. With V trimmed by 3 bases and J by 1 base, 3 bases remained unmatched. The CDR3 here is CASGFGRPAKNIQYF. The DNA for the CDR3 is TGTGCTAGTGGTTTCGGGAGGCCGGCCAAAAACATTCAGTACTTC.

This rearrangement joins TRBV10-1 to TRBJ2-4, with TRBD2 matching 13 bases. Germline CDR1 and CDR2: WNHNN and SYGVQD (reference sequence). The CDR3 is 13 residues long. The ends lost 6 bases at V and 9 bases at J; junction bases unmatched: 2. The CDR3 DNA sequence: TGCGCCAGCAGACTAGCGGGGGGGCCCATTCAGTACTTC. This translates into CASRLAGGPIQYF.

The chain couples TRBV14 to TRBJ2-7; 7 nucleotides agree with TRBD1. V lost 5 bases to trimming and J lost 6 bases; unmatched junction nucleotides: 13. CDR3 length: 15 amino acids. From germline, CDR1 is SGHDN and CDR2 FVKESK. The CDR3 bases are TGTGCCAGCAGCGAAAGGCTGACAGGGCTTAGCGAGCAGTACTTC. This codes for CASSERLTGLSEQYF.

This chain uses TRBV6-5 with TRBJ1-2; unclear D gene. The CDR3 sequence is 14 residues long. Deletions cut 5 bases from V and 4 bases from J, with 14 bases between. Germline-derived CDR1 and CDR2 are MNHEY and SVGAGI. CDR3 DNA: TGTGCCAGCAGTGAGGATGGTAGTAGCTATGGCTACACCTTC. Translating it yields CASSEDGSSYGYTF.

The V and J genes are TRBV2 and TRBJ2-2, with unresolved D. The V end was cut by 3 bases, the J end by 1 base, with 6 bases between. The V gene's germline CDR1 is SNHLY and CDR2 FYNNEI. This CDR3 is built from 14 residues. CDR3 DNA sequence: TGTGCCAGCAGTGATCTAGGGAACACCGGGGAGCTGTTTTTT. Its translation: CASSDLGNTGELFF.

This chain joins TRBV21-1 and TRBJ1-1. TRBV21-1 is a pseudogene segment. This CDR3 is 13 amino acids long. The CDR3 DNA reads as TGTGCCAGCACCGATCGAGGGCCCACTGAAGCTTTCTTT. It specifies CASTDRGPTEAFF.

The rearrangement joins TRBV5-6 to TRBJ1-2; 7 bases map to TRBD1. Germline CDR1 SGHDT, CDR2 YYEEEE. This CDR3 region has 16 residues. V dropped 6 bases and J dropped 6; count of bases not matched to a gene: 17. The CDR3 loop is CASIARKGGRGDGYTF. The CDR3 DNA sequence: TGTGCCAGCATCGCCCGCAAAGGGGGCAGGGGAGATGGCTACACCTTC.

CDR3 sequence: CASSQERADLNNEQFF. CDR3 sequence (DNA): TGCGCCAGCAGCCAAGAGCGGGCAGATCTGAACAATGAGCAGTTCTTC. The chain links TRBV4-1 to TRBJ2-1, with a weak D call TRBD2 (5 bases). Germline V CDR1 and CDR2: MGHRA, YSYEKL. The CDR3 runs 16 residues. V dropped 0 bases and J dropped 5 bases, with 14 bases sitting between them.

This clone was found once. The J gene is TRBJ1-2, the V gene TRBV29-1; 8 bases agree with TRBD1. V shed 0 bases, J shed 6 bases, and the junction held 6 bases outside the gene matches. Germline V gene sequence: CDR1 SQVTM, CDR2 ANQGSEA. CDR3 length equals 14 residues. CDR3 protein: CSVEEGDRRDGYTF. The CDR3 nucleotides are TGCAGCGTTGAAGAAGGGGACAGGAGGGATGGCTACACCTTC.

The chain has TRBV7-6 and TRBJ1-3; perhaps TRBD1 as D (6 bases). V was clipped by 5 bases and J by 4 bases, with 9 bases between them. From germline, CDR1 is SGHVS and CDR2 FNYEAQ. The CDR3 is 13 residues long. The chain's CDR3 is CASSDGQGNTIYF. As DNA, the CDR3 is TGTGCCAGCAGCGATGGACAGGGAAACACCATATATTTT.

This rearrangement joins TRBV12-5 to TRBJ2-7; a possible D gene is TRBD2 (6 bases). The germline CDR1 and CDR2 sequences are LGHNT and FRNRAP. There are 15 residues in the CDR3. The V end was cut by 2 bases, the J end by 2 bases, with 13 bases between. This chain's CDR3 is CASGLYGTRTYEQYF. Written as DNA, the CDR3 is TGTGCTAGTGGTTTGTACGGGACTCGTACCTACGAGCAGTACTTC.

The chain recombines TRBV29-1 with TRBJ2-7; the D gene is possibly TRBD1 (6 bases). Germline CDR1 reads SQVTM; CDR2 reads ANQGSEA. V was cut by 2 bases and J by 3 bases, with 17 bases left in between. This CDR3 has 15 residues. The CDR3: CSVESTGHGDYEQYF. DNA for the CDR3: TGCAGCGTTGAATCCACGGGACACGGGGACTACGAGCAGTACTTC.

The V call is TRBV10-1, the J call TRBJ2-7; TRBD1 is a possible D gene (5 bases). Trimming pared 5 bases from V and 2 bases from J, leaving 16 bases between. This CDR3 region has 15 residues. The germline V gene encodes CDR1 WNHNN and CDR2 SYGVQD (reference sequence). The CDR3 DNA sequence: TGCGCCAGCAGTACGGCCGCAGGGTTCCCCTACGAGCAGTACTTC. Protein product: CASSTAAGFPYEQYF.

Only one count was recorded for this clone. DNA of the CDR3: TGTGCCATCAGTTCCTGGAGTTCGCGACAAGAGACCCAGTACTTC. This encodes CAISSWSSRQETQYF. This chain connects TRBV10-3 to TRBJ2-5; no reliable D call. CDR3 length equals 15 residues. The ends were cut back, 5 bases at V and 2 bases at J, with 15 bases in the middle. The germline V gene encodes CDR1 ENHRY and CDR2 SYGVKD.

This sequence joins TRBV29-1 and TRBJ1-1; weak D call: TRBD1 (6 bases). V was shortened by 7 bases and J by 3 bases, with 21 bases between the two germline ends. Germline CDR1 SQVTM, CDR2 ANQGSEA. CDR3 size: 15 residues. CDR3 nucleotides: TGCAGCGCAAACAGGGTTAGGAGGTTGGACACTGAAGCTTTCTTT. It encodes CSANRVRRLDTEAFF.

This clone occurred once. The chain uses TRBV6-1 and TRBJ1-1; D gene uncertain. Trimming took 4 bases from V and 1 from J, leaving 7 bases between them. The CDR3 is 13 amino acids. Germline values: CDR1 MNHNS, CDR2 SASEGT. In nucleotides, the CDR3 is TGTGCCAGCAGTGGAAGCCAGAACACTGAAGCTTTCTTT. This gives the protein CASSGSQNTEAFF.

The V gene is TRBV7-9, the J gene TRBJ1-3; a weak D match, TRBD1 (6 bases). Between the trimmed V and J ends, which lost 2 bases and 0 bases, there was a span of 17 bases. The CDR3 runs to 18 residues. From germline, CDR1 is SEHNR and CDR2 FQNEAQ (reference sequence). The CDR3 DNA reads TGTGCCAGCAGCTTAAGACCTGTTAGGGGGTCCTCTGGAAACACCATATATTTT. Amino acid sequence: CASSLRPVRGSSGNTIYF.

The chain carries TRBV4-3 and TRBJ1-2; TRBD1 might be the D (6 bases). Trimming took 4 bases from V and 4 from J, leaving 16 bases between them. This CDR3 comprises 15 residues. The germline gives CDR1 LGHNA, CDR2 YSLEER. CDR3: CASSRGGGWPYGYTF. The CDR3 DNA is TGCGCCAGCAGCCGCGGGGGGGGCTGGCCCTATGGCTACACCTTC.

The CDR3: CARSKTSGGETQYF. CDR3 sequence (DNA): TGTGCCAGAAGCAAGACTAGCGGGGGGGAGACCCAGTACTTC. V and J are TRBV5-3 and TRBJ2-5; 13 nucleotides agree with TRBD2. TRBV5-3 is given ORF status, its function remaining uncertain. CDR3 length: 14 residues. V shed 4 bases and J 5 bases; nucleotides not matched to a gene: 2.